The 13 T cell receptor beta chains below were found in one sample sequenced in a study of blood T cells in healthy people across ages. Through a sample-barcoded 5' primer and a J-beta primer mix, a second PCR was run for roughly 7 to 11 cycles. TCRdb redid the calling of the 5' RACE reads with MiXCR, one entry per CDR3 protein. The sample lists 1.5 million to 2 million distinct CDR3 sequences, roughly two fifths occurring once. The sample consisted of blood. Receptors were obtained from a human donor in good health.

On this clonotype: At one boundary the junction diverges from the germline segment, which might be a read error. The V gene is TRBV6-2 or TRBV6-3, the J gene TRBJ1-1, with D hard to call. The germline V gene encodes CDR1 MNHEY and CDR2 SVGEGT. There are 14 residues in the CDR3. CDR3 residues: CASSYQEMNTEAFF. The CDR3 coding sequence is TGTGCCAGCAGTTACCAGGAGATGAACACCGAAGCTTTCTTT.

The CDR3 here is CASSQVRGTGVNSPLHF. For the CDR3, the DNA is TGCGCCAGCAGCCAAGTACGCGGGACAGGGGTTAATTCACCCCTCCACTTT. The genes are TRBV4-1 and TRBJ1-6; 10 nucleotides match TRBD1. This CDR3 has 17 residues. J gave up 6 bases and V 1 base, and 6 bases lay outside the gene matches. Germline CDR1 is MGHRA and CDR2 is YSYEKL.

This clonotype has only a few counts. The chain is built from TRBV19 and TRBJ2-3, with 10 bases lining up with TRBD1. The germline gives CDR1 LNHDA, CDR2 SQIVND (reference sequence). The CDR3 runs to 15 residues. V lost 4 bases, J lost 5 bases, and 6 bases stayed unmatched. The CDR3 region has the DNA TGTGCCAGTAGTAGGGACAGGGGCCTCGGAGATACGCAGTATTTT. It encodes CASSRDRGLGDTQYF. Full variable domain (outside the CDR3, taken from reference TRBV19 and TRBJ2-3): DGGITQSPKYLFRKEGQNVTLSCEQNLNHDAMYWYRQDPGQGLRLIYYSQIVNDFQKGDIAEGYSVSREKKESFPLTVTSAQKNPTAFYLCASSRDRGLGDTQYFGPGTRLTVL.

In the case of this clonotype: The junction shows a germline mismatch at one end, possibly a read error. V gene TRBV5-1 combines with J gene TRBJ1-1; D remains unclear. The CDR3 contains 14 residues. Germline assignment: CDR1 SGHRS and CDR2 YFSETQ. This CDR3 is CASSLGTGNAEAFF. CDR3 coding DNA: TGCGCCAGCAGCTTGGGGACCGGGAACGCTGAAGCTTTCTTT. Supplemented by reference TRBV5-1 and TRBJ1-1, the full variable domain reads KAGVTQTPRYLIKTRGQQVTLSCSPISGHRSVSWYQQTPGQGLQFLFEYFSETQRNKGNFPGRFSGRQFSNSRSEMNVSTLELGDSALYLCASSLGTGNAEAFFGQGTRLTVV.

The V gene is TRBV7-9, the J gene TRBJ2-7; 10 bases are a match to TRBD2. V trimming: 0 bases; J trimming: 2 bases; junction bases outside the gene matches: 7. The CDR3 extends over 17 amino acids. Looked up from germline, CDR1 is SEHNR and CDR2 is FQNEAQ (reference sequence). This CDR3 reads CASSLAPLAGSPYEQYF. For the CDR3, the DNA is TGTGCCAGCAGCTTAGCCCCACTAGCGGGGTCTCCCTACGAGCAGTACTTC.

V usage is TRBV12-3 or TRBV12-4 and J usage is TRBJ2-3; no definite D call. V was clipped by 8 bases and J by 1 base, with 10 bases between them. There are 13 residues in the CDR3. CDR3 region: CASHLTGTDTQYF. CDR3 DNA: TGTGCCAGCCATTTGACCGGCACAGATACGCAGTATTTT.

This clonotype was seen a handful of times. This chain uses TRBV18 with TRBJ2-1; 9 bases match TRBD2. This CDR3 has 15 residues. Germline CDR1 KGHSH, CDR2 LQKENI. J was trimmed by 7 bases and V by 3 bases; bases with no gene match: 7. Here the CDR3 DNA reads TGTGCCAGCTCACCGGGACTAGCCCTCCTAAATGAGCAGTTCTTC. Protein sequence: CASSPGLALLNEQFF.

This clonotype was detected only a few times. This rearrangement joins TRBV14 to TRBJ1-2; D not resolved. The length of the CDR3 is 13 residues. In germline, CDR1 is SGHDN, CDR2 FVKESK. V was shortened by 4 bases and J by 3 bases, with 9 bases between the two germline ends. For the CDR3, the DNA is TGTGCCAGCAGCCCTCAAGAGGACTATGGCTACACCTTC. Translating gives CASSPQEDYGYTF.

J is TRBJ2-4 and V is TRBV20-1, with D possibly TRBD1 on 6 matching bases. The CDR3 extends over 13 amino acids. V was clipped by 5 bases and J by 3 bases, with 11 bases between them. CDR1 and CDR2 from the germline V gene are DFQATT and SNEGSKA (reference sequence). CDR3 amino acids: CSAYRADKNIQYF. For the CDR3, the DNA is TGCAGTGCTTACAGGGCTGACAAAAACATTCAGTACTTC.

This chain uses TRBV5-5 with TRBJ2-2, with D possibly being TRBD2 (5 bases). The CDR3 length is 13 residues. Trimming left V 9 bases short and J 3 bases short, with 12 bases between. CDR1 and CDR2 from the germline V gene are SGHKS and YYEKEE (reference sequence). In DNA, the CDR3 is TGTGCCACCCGTCCGGGGTACACCGGGGAGCTGTTTTTT. As protein: CATRPGYTGELFF.

The rearrangement links TRBV30 to TRBJ1-4; D is possibly TRBD1 (5 bases). Looked up from germline, CDR1 is GTSNPN and CDR2 is SVGIG (reference sequence). This CDR3 spans 13 amino acids. Trimming took off 2 bases at V and 7 bases at J, with 11 bases between the two ends. The CDR3 region has the DNA TGTGCCTGGAGTTATGCAGGGATTGAAAAACTGTTTTTT. Translated: CAWSYAGIEKLFF.

This clonotype was counted between two and nine times. The chain uses TRBV6-2 or TRBV6-3 and TRBJ2-3, with 7 bases fitting TRBD1. This CDR3 is 16 amino acids long. V was clipped by 5 bases and J by 2 bases; unmatched bases: 10. From germline, CDR1 is MNHEY and CDR2 SVGEGT. CDR3 DNA: TGTGCCAGCAGTACCGGACAGGCCCAGTACACAGATACGCAGTATTTT. Amino acids: CASSTGQAQYTDTQYF.

In this sample, this clonotype turned up once. Germline and junction disagree at one end, which may indicate a read error. The J gene is TRBJ1-1, the V gene TRBV12-5; D gene unclear. The germline gives CDR1 LGHNT, CDR2 FRNRAP. The CDR3 is 14 residues long. The DNA for the CDR3 is TGTGCCAGTGCCTCGGACGGGTGGGACACTGAAGCTTTCTTT. It encodes CASASDGWDTEAFF.